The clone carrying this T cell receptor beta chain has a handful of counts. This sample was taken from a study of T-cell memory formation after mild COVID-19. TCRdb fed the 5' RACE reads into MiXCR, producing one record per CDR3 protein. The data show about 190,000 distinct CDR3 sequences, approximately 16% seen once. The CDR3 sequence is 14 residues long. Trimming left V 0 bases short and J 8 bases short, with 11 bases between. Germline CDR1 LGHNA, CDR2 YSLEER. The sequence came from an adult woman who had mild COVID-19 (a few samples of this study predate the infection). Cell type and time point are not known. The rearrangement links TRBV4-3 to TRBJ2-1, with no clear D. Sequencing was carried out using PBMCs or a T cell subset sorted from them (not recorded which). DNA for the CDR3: TGCGCCAGCAGCCAAGATCCAGAAGGGTATGAGCAGTTCTTC. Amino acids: CASSQDPEGYEQFF.